This T cell receptor (beta chain) was sequenced in a study of post-analysis software for immune sequencing data. Study-level findings and limits: Normalized Chao1 diversity in multiple sclerosis patients fell significantly below that of controls. There were five TRBV segments more frequent in patients than controls, and TRBV5-6, TRBV5-1 and TRBV20-1 were among them. When the samples were clustered directly with F measure, those that had been prepared in the same batch showed strong co-clustering.

The library was made from cDNA and included unique molecular identifiers. TCRdb re-derived calls from the PCR reads in MiXCR, one entry per CDR3 protein. The sample includes around 710,000 distinct CDR3 sequences, approximately 44% of them seen just once. This clonotype was seen more than once but under ten times. Its target is not known. A much larger clonotype is one base distant, so this may be a read error. The CDR3 length is 11 residues. The germline V gene encodes CDR1 SQVTM and CDR2 ANQGSEA. With 3 bases removed from V and 8 bases from J, the gap between germline ends came to 10 bases. The TCR was taken from a girl aged 10 to 17 with multiple sclerosis. Material: blood. The chain links TRBV29-1 to TRBJ1-2; no clear D. The CDR3 sequence is CSVECGGGYTF. The CDR3 DNA sequence: TGCAGCGTTGAGTGCGGTGGGGGCTACACCTTC.